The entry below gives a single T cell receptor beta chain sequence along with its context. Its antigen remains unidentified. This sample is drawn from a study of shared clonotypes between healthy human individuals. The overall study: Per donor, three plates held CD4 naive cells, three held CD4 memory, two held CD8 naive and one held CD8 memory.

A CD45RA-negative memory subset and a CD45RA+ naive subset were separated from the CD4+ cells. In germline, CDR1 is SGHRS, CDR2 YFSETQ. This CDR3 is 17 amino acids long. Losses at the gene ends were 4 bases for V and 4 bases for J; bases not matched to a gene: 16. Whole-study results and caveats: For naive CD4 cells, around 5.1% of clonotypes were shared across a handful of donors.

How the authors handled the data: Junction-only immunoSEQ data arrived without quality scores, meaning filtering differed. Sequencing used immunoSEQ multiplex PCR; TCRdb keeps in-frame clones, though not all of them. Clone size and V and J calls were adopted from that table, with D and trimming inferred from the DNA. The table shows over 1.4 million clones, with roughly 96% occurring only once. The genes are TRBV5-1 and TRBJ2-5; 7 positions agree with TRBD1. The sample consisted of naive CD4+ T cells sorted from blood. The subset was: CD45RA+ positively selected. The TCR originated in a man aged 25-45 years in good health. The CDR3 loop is CASSGATGETWGETQYF. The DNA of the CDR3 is TGCGCCAGCAGCGGGGCCACAGGGGAGACCTGGGGAGAGACCCAGTACTTC.